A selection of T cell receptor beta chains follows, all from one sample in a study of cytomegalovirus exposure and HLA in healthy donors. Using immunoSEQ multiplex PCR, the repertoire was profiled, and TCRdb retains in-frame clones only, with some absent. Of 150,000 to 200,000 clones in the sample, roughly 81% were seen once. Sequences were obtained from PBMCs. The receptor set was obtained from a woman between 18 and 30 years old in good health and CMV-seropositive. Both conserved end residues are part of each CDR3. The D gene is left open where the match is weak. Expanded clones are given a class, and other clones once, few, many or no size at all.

CDR3aa: CASSLVEAPFEAFF
CDR3nt: TGCGCCAGCAGCTTGGTGGAGGCCCCCTTTGAAGCTTTCTTT
v_gene: TRBV5-1
d_gene: .
j_gene: TRBJ1-1
abundance: .

CDR3aa: CASSLMQPRGEDTQYF
CDR3nt: TGTGCCAGCAGCTTAATGCAGCCGCGGGGGGAAGATACGCAGTATTTT
v_gene: TRBV7-9
d_gene: TRBD2
j_gene: TRBJ2-3
abundance: few

CDR3aa: CASSSPDTQYF
CDR3nt: TGTGCCAGCAGTAGTCCAGATACGCAGTATTTT
v_gene: TRBV7-9
d_gene: .
j_gene: TRBJ2-3
abundance: .

CDR3aa: CASSLVGTSSYNEQFF
CDR3nt: TGTGCCAGCAGCTTAGTGGGGACTAGCTCCTACAATGAGCAGTTCTTC
v_gene: TRBV7-2
d_gene: TRBD2
j_gene: TRBJ2-1
abundance: .

CDR3aa: CATSREDRTSYGYTF
CDR3nt: TGTGCCACCAGCAGAGAAGACAGGACGAGCTATGGCTACACCTTC
v_gene: TRBV15
d_gene: .
j_gene: TRBJ1-2
abundance: .

CDR3aa: CASSELATTYNEQFF
CDR3nt: TGTGCCAGCAGTGAACTCGCGACAACCTACAATGAGCAGTTCTTC
v_gene: TRBV6-1
d_gene: .
j_gene: TRBJ2-1
abundance: .

CDR3aa: CASTATDLNTEAFF
CDR3nt: TGTGCCAGCACCGCGACAGACTTGAACACTGAAGCTTTCTTT
v_gene: TRBV6-1
d_gene: .
j_gene: TRBJ1-1
abundance: .

CDR3aa: CASSRPGWGDQYNEQFF
CDR3nt: TGTGCCAGCAGCCGCCCCGGATGGGGGGATCAATACAATGAGCAGTTCTTC
v_gene: TRBV28
d_gene: .
j_gene: TRBJ2-1
abundance: .

CDR3aa: CASSQHNGGPLEETQYF
CDR3nt: TGTGCCAGCAGCCAACATAACGGGGGGCCCCTGGAAGAGACCCAGTACTTC
v_gene: TRBV4-2
d_gene: .
j_gene: TRBJ2-5
abundance: .

CDR3aa: CASSYGAGLGSYEQYF
CDR3nt: TGTGCCAGCAGCTATGGGGCAGGGCTGGGGTCCTACGAGCAGTACTTC
v_gene: TRBV5-4
d_gene: .
j_gene: TRBJ2-7
abundance: .

CDR3aa: CASSLDAGSWPNVLTF
CDR3nt: TGTGCCAGCAGCTTAGACGCAGGGTCGTGGCCCAACGTCCTGACTTTC
v_gene: TRBV7-3
d_gene: .
j_gene: TRBJ2-6
abundance: few

CDR3aa: CASSETGNEQYF
CDR3nt: TGTGCCAGCAGTGAAACAGGGAACGAGCAGTACTTC
v_gene: TRBV6-1
d_gene: .
j_gene: TRBJ2-7
abundance: .

CDR3aa: CASSQDRASQDTQYF
CDR3nt: TGTGCCAGCAGCCAAGATCGAGCATCCCAAGATACGCAGTATTTT
v_gene: TRBV4-2
d_gene: .
j_gene: TRBJ2-3
abundance: .

CDR3aa: CASSDHLGTGDTGELFF
CDR3nt: TGTGCCAGCAGCGACCACCTTGGGACAGGCGACACCGGGGAGCTGTTTTTT
v_gene: TRBV7-9
d_gene: TRBD1
j_gene: TRBJ2-2
abundance: once

CDR3aa: CASSEGSVDRVYTF
CDR3nt: TGTGCCAGCAGTGAAGGTAGTGTGGACAGGGTTTACACCTTC
v_gene: TRBV6-1
d_gene: TRBD1
j_gene: TRBJ1-2
abundance: .

CDR3aa: CASSQGQGGNNEQFF
CDR3nt: TGCGCCAGCAGCCAAGGACAGGGGGGGAACAATGAGCAGTTCTTC
v_gene: TRBV4-1
d_gene: TRBD1
j_gene: TRBJ2-1
abundance: .

CDR3aa: CASSLARKGLAANNEQFF
CDR3nt: TGTGCCAGCAGCTTAGCGAGGAAGGGACTAGCGGCCAACAATGAGCAGTTCTTC
v_gene: TRBV7-8
d_gene: TRBD2
j_gene: TRBJ2-1
abundance: few

CDR3aa: CASSRQFGTEAFF
CDR3nt: TGTGCCAGCTCACGGCAGTTTGGCACTGAAGCTTTCTTT
v_gene: TRBV18
d_gene: .
j_gene: TRBJ1-1
abundance: .

CDR3aa: CASSQDRRGGPDTQYF
CDR3nt: TGTGCCAGCAGCCAAGATCGGCGGGGGGGCCCAGATACGCAGTATTTT
v_gene: TRBV4-1
d_gene: TRBD2
j_gene: TRBJ2-3
abundance: .

CDR3aa: CASSLGEGAYEKLFF
CDR3nt: TGTGCCAGCAGCTTGGGAGAGGGGGCCTATGAAAAACTGTTTTTT
v_gene: TRBV5-4
d_gene: TRBD1
j_gene: TRBJ1-4
abundance: few

CDR3aa: CASSSVGQPQETQYF
CDR3nt: TGTGCCAGCAGCTCTGTGGGACAGCCCCAAGAGACCCAGTACTTC
v_gene: TRBV7-2
d_gene: TRBD1
j_gene: TRBJ2-5
abundance: .

CDR3aa: CASSPNTEAFF
CDR3nt: TGTGCCAGCAGTCCAAACACTGAAGCTTTCTTT
v_gene: TRBV6-5
d_gene: .
j_gene: TRBJ1-1
abundance: .

CDR3aa: CAWSVDSLETQYF
CDR3nt: TGTGCCTGGAGTGTAGACTCGCTAGAGACCCAGTACTTC
v_gene: TRBV30
d_gene: .
j_gene: TRBJ2-5
abundance: .

CDR3aa: CASSRTGDWTTNEKLFF
CDR3nt: TGTGCCAGCAGCCGCACAGGGGATTGGACGACTAATGAAAAACTGTTTTTT
v_gene: TRBV27
d_gene: TRBD1
j_gene: TRBJ1-4
abundance: .

CDR3aa: CASSLDVAGMYQETQYF
CDR3nt: TGTGCCAGCAGCTTAGACGTAGCGGGGATGTACCAAGAGACCCAGTACTTC
v_gene: TRBV7-2
d_gene: TRBD2
j_gene: TRBJ2-5
abundance: .

CDR3aa: CASSTPGKVSYEQYF
CDR3nt: TGTGCCAGTAGTACACCGGGGAAGGTCTCCTACGAGCAGTACTTC
v_gene: TRBV19
d_gene: .
j_gene: TRBJ2-7
abundance: .